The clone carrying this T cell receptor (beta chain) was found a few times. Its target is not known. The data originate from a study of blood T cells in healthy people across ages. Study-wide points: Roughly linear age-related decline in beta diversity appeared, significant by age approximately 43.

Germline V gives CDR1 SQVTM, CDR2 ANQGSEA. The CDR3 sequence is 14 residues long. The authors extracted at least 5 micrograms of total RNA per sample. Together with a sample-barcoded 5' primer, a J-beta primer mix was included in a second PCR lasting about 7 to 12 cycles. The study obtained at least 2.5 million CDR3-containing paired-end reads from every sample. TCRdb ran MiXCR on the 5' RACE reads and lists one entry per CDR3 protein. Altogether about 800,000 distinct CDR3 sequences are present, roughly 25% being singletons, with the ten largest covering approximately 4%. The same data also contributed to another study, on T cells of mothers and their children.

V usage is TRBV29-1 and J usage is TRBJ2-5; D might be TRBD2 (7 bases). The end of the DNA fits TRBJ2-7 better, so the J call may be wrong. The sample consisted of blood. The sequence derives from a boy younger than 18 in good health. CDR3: CSVDLADSSYEQYF. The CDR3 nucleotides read TGCAGCGTTGACCTAGCGGACAGCTCCTACGAGCAGTACTTC.